The rows below give T cell receptor beta chains drawn from one sample of a study of shared clonotypes between healthy human individuals. Clones were read by immunoSEQ multiplex PCR, and TCRdb kept only the in-frame ones, dropping some. The repertoire holds roughly 1.5 million clones, with approximately 98% as singletons. Sequences were obtained from naive CD4+ T cells sorted from blood. The receptor set was obtained from a man aged 25 to 40 in good health. CDR3s include the opening cysteine and the closing phenylalanine or tryptophan. D genes are given only for firm matches. Clone size is shown for a subset of rows, as once, few, many or a class of expanded clone.

TRBV6-6	TRBJ2-6	-	TRBD1	TGTGCCAGCAGGCCGGACAGGATCTCTGGGGCCAACGTCCTGACTTTC	CASRPDRISGANVLTF
TRBV7-2	TRBJ1-1	-	-	TGTGCCAGCAGCGCTCTGCGGAACACTGAAGCTTTCTTT	CASSALRNTEAFF
TRBV28	TRBJ2-7	once	TRBD1	TGTGCCAGCAGACCCGGACAGGTTCCCTACGAGCAGTACTTC	CASRPGQVPYEQYF
TRBV19	TRBJ2-6	-	TRBD2	TGTGCCAGTAGTTGGACTAGCGGGACCCTCTCTGGGGCCAACGTCCTGACTTTC	CASSWTSGTLSGANVLTF
TRBV6-6	TRBJ1-5	-	TRBD1	TGTGCCAGCAGTCGGACGGGGACAGGGGGCTATCAGCCCCAGCATTTT	CASSRTGTGGYQPQHF
TRBV28	TRBJ1-2	-	-	TGTGCCAGCAGTTTCTCGGCAGGGGCTAACTATGGCTACACCTTC	CASSFSAGANYGYTF
TRBV2	TRBJ2-1	-	-	TGTGCCAGCAGTGAAGGCGTGATATACAATGAGCAGTTCTTC	CASSEGVIYNEQFF
TRBV19	TRBJ2-2	-	TRBD1	TGTGCCAGTAGTATCGGACAGGGGAACACCGGGGAGCTGTTTTTT	CASSIGQGNTGELFF
TRBV11-2	TRBJ2-7	-	-	TGTGCCAGCAGCTTAGGCAGGGTGAGCTACGAGCAGTACTTC	CASSLGRVSYEQYF
TRBV19	TRBJ2-7	-	TRBD1	TGTGCCAGTAGTGCAAAGGCAGGGGGCAGGTATGAGCAGTACTTC	CASSAKAGGRYEQYF
TRBV13	TRBJ1-2	-	-	TGTGCCAGCAGCTTAGAGGGAAGGTATGGCTACACCTTC	CASSLEGRYGYTF
TRBV6-6	TRBJ2-5	-	-	TGTGCCAGCAGTTACTCCGCCCTAGCGCTGGAGACCCAGTACTTC	CASSYSALALETQYF
TRBV19	TRBJ2-2	-	-	TGTGCCAGTACCCCCCTACGGACGGTGCCCGGGGAGCTGTTTTTT	CASTPLRTVPGELFF
TRBV6-5	TRBJ1-5	-	TRBD1	TGTGCCAGCAGAACCAGACAGGGACATCAGCCCCAGCATTTT	CASRTRQGHQPQHF
TRBV7-9	TRBJ2-5	-	-	TGTGCCAGCAGCTTGCCGGGACCACAAGAGACCCAGTACTTC	CASSLPGPQETQYF
TRBV19	TRBJ2-1	-	-	TGTGCCAGTACCCCGAGGGTAAGGGGAGGCTCCTACAATGAGCAGTTCTTC	CASTPRVRGGSYNEQFF
TRBV6-6	TRBJ2-5	-	TRBD1	TGTGCCAGCAGTTACCTGGACAGGGTCTTCGAGACCCAGTACTTC	CASSYLDRVFETQYF
TRBV5-4	TRBJ2-5	-	TRBD2	TGTGCCAGCAGCCCAAGCGGGAGGGCATGGGAGACCCAGTACTTC	CASSPSGRAWETQYF
TRBV14	TRBJ1-1	-	-	TGTGCCAGCAGCCTGAATCTAGGAACTGAAGCTTTCTTT	CASSLNLGTEAFF
TRBV29-1	TRBJ2-7	-	-	TGCAGCGTTGAAGGGCGAGGGTCGACTTCCTACGAGCAGTACTTC	CSVEGRGSTSYEQYF
TRBV5-1	TRBJ2-1	-	-	TGCGCCAGCATCGACACGGGCGTGGACAATGAGCAGTTCTTC	CASIDTGVDNEQFF
TRBV13	TRBJ2-7	-	-	TGTGCCAGCAGCCGTACCGATAACGAGCAGTACTTC	CASSRTDNEQYF
TRBV2	TRBJ2-7	-	-	TGTGCCAGCGTCGCCGGAGGGGCAGGCGGTTCCTACGAGCAGTACTTC	CASVAGGAGGSYEQYF
TRBV19	TRBJ2-3	-	TRBD2	TGTGCCAGTAGTATAGTTGTGGGGAGGGCCGTAGATACGCAGTATTTT	CASSIVVGRAVDTQYF
TRBV11-3	TRBJ2-2	-	TRBD1	TGTGCCAGCAGCGCATCAGGGGGAGTGACCGGGGAGCTGTTTTTT	CASSASGGVTGELFF
TRBV5-4	TRBJ2-7	-	-	TGTGCCAGCAGCTTTGATGGGTCCTACGAGCAGTACTTC	CASSFDGSYEQYF
TRBV6-6	TRBJ2-1	-	TRBD2	TGTGCCAGCACTAGCGGAGCAATATCCTACAATGAGCAGTTCTTC	CASTSGAISYNEQFF
TRBV11-2	TRBJ2-7	-	TRBD1	TGTGCCAGCAGCACCCCGACAGGGGAATTGTACGAGCAGTACTTC	CASSTPTGELYEQYF
TRBV15	TRBJ2-5	-	TRBD2	TGTGCCACCAGCAGAAGTACTAGCGGCCTGGAGGAGACCCAGTACTTC	CATSRSTSGLEETQYF
TRBV18	TRBJ1-1	-	-	TGTGCCAGCTCGATTAGGGGTCAGAACACTGAAGCTTTCTTT	CASSIRGQNTEAFF
TRBV5-1	TRBJ2-7	-	TRBD2	TGCGCCAGCAGCTTCTTCCCCTTGTCAGTTAGCGGGAGCTCCTACGAGCAGTACTTC	CASSFFPLSVSGSSYEQYF
TRBV18	TRBJ1-2	-	-	TGTGCCAGCTCTCTCCGGGACGGAAACTATGGCTACACCTTC	CASSLRDGNYGYTF
TRBV4-1	TRBJ1-2	-	-	TGCGCCAGCAGCCAAGGACAGGCGGCCTATGGCTACACCTTC	CASSQGQAAYGYTF
TRBV10-2	TRBJ1-2	-	-	TGCGCCAGCAGTGATTGGGGGCTTCGGTATGGCTACACCTTC	CASSDWGLRYGYTF
TRBV11-3	TRBJ2-3	-	TRBD2	TGTGCCAGCAGCTTTGAACTAGCGGGAGTCAGTACGCAGTATTTT	CASSFELAGVSTQYF
TRBV15	TRBJ1-4	-	-	TGTGCCACCAGCAGCCCGGGTCGGAATAATGAAAAACTGTTTTTT	CATSSPGRNNEKLFF
TRBV27	TRBJ1-1	-	-	TGTGCCAGCAGTTCCCCCGGGGAAGGGGTTGAAGCTTTCTTT	CASSSPGEGVEAFF
TRBV5-4	TRBJ2-7	-	-	TGTGCCAGCAGCTTGAATCAGGTCAGCTACGAGCAGTACTTC	CASSLNQVSYEQYF
TRBV4-2	TRBJ2-3	-	TRBD2	TGTGCCAGCAGCCAAGATATAGCGGGAGGTTTGTTAAATACGCAGTATTTT	CASSQDIAGGLLNTQYF
TRBV9	TRBJ1-1	-	TRBD1	TGTGCCAGCAGCGTAGGGGGACAGACTGAAGCTTTCTTT	CASSVGGQTEAFF
TRBV5-1	TRBJ1-1	once	-	TGCGCCAGCAGCTTGATTGGTGGGGGGACTGAAGCTTTCTTT	CASSLIGGGTEAFF
TRBV18	TRBJ1-1	-	-	TGTGCCAGCTCATCGCGACAGTCCCCTGAAGCTTTCTTT	CASSSRQSPEAFF
TRBV25-1	TRBJ1-2	-	TRBD1	TGTGCCAGCAGGGGAACAGGGGATGCCATATACGGCTACACCTTC	CASRGTGDAIYGYTF
TRBV11-2	TRBJ2-5	once	-	TGTGCCAGCAACCTCCTTAGGGCTGGCGGGACCCAGTACTTC	CASNLLRAGGTQYF
TRBV19	TRBJ2-3	-	-	TGTGCCAGTAGTATAGGAACTTCAGGGGATACGCAGTATTTT	CASSIGTSGDTQYF
TRBV6-1	TRBJ1-5	-	-	TGTGCCAGCAGTGAAGGGACAGCCCAAGGTCAGCCCCAGCATTTT	CASSEGTAQGQPQHF
TRBV7-9	TRBJ2-1	-	TRBD2	TGTGCCAGCAACTATACTAGCGGGAGGGCTCACAATGAGCAGTTCTTC	CASNYTSGRAHNEQFF
TRBV6-5	TRBJ2-1	-	-	TGTGCCAGCAGTCTTGGGACTCTCAATGAGCAGTTCTTC	CASSLGTLNEQFF